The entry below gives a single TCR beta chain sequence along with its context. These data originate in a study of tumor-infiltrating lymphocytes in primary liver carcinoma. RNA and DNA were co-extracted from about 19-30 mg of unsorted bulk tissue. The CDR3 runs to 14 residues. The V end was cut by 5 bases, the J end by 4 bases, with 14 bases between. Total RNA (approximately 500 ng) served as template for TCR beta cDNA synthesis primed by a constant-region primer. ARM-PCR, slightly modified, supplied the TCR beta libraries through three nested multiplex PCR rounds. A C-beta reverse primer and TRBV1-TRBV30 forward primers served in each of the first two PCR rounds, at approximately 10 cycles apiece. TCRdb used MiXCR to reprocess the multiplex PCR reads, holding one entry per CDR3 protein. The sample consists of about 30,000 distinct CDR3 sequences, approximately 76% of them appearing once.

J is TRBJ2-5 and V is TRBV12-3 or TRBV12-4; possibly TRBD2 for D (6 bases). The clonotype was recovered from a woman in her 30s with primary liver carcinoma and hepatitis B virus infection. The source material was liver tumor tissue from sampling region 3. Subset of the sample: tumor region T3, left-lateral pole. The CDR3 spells CASSLGRNRETQYF. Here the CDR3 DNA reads TGTGCCAGCAGTCTGGGGAGGAACAGAGAGACCCAGTACTTC.